Described below is a single TCR beta chain sequence and its context. The method was immunoSEQ multiplex PCR; TCRdb's version includes in-frame clones alone and lacks a portion of them. The sample consists of just over 30,000 clones, 80% to 90% of them appearing once. Germline CDR1 reads SGDLS; CDR2 reads YYNGEE. The CDR3 length is 16 residues. V was trimmed by 3 bases and J by 4 bases, leaving 17 bases between them. The data were obtained in a study of blood T cell repertoires in COVID-19. The receptor's source is a woman aged 40 to 50 with active or convalescent COVID-19. V usage is TRBV9 and J usage is TRBJ1-3; tentatively, D is TRBD1 (5 bases). Sequences were obtained from peripheral blood. The CDR3 spells CASSGDGGFTGNTIYF. In DNA form, the CDR3 reads TGTGCCAGCAGCGGCGACGGGGGGTTTACCGGAAACACCATATATTTT.